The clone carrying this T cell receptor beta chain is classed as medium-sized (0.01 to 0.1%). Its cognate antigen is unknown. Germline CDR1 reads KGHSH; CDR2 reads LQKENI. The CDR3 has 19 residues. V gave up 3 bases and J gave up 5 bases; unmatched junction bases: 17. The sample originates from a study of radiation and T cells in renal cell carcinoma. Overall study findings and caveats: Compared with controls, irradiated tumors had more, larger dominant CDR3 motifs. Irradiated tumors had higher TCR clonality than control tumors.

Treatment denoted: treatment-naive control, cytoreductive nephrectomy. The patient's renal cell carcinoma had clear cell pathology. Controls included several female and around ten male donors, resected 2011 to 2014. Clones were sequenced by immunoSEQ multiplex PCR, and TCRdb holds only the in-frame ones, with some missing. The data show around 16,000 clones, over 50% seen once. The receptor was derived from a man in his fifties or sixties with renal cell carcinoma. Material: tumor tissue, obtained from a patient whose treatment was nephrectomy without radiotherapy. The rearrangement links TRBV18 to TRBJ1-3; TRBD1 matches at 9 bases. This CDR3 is CASSPSPSGPGTGRNTIYF. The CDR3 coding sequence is TGTGCCAGCTCACCGAGTCCCTCCGGTCCCGGGACAGGGAGAAACACCATATATTTT.